Each of the 21 T cell receptor beta chains below was sequenced from the same sample in a study of identical twins. One entry per CDR3 protein results from TCRdb running MiXCR on the 5' RACE reads. The data show around 450,000 distinct CDR3 sequences, 14% seen once. These data were likewise used in another study, on yellow fever vaccine responses in identical twins.

The sequenced sample was CD4+ T cells sorted from blood. These receptors came from a woman younger than 30 in good health.

This clonotype showed up just a few times. The CDR3 spells CASSQRGASGRQFF. The CDR3 DNA sequence: TGCGCCAGCAGCCAAAGGGGGGCTAGCGGGAGGCAGTTCTTC. V gene TRBV4-3 combines with J gene TRBJ2-1, with TRBD2 matching over 10 bases. The CDR3 consists of 14 residues. The germline gives CDR1 LGHNA, CDR2 YSLEER. After removal of 2 bases from V and 12 bases from J, the junction contained 7 bases not matched to a gene.

In its sample, this clonotype was seen many times. The genes are TRBV7-8 and TRBJ2-4; D not resolved. Germline V lookup: CDR1 SGHVS, CDR2 FQNEAQ. V was shortened by 1 base and J by 1 base, with 5 bases between the two germline ends. This CDR3 spans 14 amino acids. CDR3 in amino acids: CASSLDGAKNIQYF. The CDR3 coding sequence is TGTGCCAGCAGCTTAGATGGGGCCAAAAACATTCAGTACTTC.

This clonotype was observed a handful of times. The gene calls are TRBV11-1 and TRBJ2-1, with 7 bases aligning to TRBD1. V lost 7 bases, J lost 9 bases, and 15 bases stayed unmatched. Germline CDR1 and CDR2: SGHAT and FQDESV (reference sequence). There are 15 residues in the CDR3. CDR3 loop: CASTRQGQSLLEQFF. The CDR3 bases are TGTGCCAGCACCCGACAGGGCCAAAGCTTGCTTGAGCAGTTCTTC.

Only a few counts were recorded for this clonotype. The chain is built from TRBV27 and TRBJ2-7, with TRBD2 matching over 10 bases. Germline CDR1 is MNHEY and CDR2 is SMNVEV (reference sequence). The V and J ends lost 4 bases and 3 bases, in that order; junction bases with no gene match: 9. This CDR3 has 16 residues. The CDR3 reads CASSSRPASGSYEQYF. In DNA, the CDR3 is TGTGCCAGCAGTTCACGCCCGGCTAGCGGGAGCTACGAGCAGTACTTC.

The chain employs TRBV19 and TRBJ1-1; D gene uncertain. V dropped 3 bases and J dropped 2 bases, with 7 bases sitting between them. The CDR3 has 13 amino acids. Germline values: CDR1 LNHDA, CDR2 SQIVND (reference sequence). The CDR3 spells CASSILTNTEAFF. The DNA of the CDR3 is TGTGCCAGTAGTATCTTGACTAACACTGAAGCTTTCTTT.

The chain carries TRBV18 and TRBJ2-3; D gene uncertain. V lost 2 bases, J lost 4 bases, and 7 bases lay in between. Germline-derived CDR1 and CDR2 are KGHSH and LQKENI. CDR3 length equals 13 residues. Written as DNA, the CDR3 is TGTGCCAGCTCACCAGGGTTCGCAGATACGCAGTATTTT. It codes for CASSPGFADTQYF.

The chain joins TRBV12-3 or TRBV12-4 to TRBJ2-1, with D hard to call. With 4 bases removed from V and 1 base from J, the gap between germline ends came to 11 bases. This CDR3 has 15 amino acids. The CDR3 DNA is TGTGCCAGCAGTTACGCCACACGATCCTACAATGAGCAGTTCTTC. Translated, it gives CASSYATRSYNEQFF.

This clonotype was picked up many times. This chain links TRBV2 with TRBJ2-5; D unclear. Germline V gene data show CDR1 as SNHLY and CDR2 as FYNNEI. V was pared by 4 bases and J by 1 base, with 7 bases between. The CDR3 is 13 residues long. CDR3 region: CASSAVAQETQYF. CDR3 in DNA: TGTGCCAGCAGTGCGGTAGCCCAAGAGACCCAGTACTTC.

The V gene is TRBV6-2 or TRBV6-3, the J gene TRBJ2-1; 13 bases are a match to TRBD2. CDR3 length: 20 residues. Germline V lookup: CDR1 MNHEY, CDR2 SVGEGT. After removal of 8 bases from V and 0 bases from J, the junction contained 16 bases not matched to a gene. The CDR3 reads CASCPGGTSGKRGSYNEQFF. CDR3 DNA: TGTGCCAGCTGTCCCGGCGGGACTAGCGGGAAAAGGGGCTCCTACAATGAGCAGTTCTTC.

The genes are TRBV6-2 or TRBV6-3 and TRBJ2-7, with a tentative D call TRBD2 (6 bases). The germline CDR1 and CDR2 sequences are MNHEY and SVGEGT. There are 12 residues in the CDR3. V lost 10 bases to trimming and J lost 3 bases, with 13 bases between them. This chain's CDR3 is CATQEGGYEQYF. In DNA, the CDR3 is TGTGCCACCCAAGAGGGAGGCTACGAGCAGTACTTC.

This clonotype showed up just a few times. J is TRBJ2-3 and V is TRBV7-9, with 9 bases that match TRBD1. The CDR3 length is 16 residues. The V and J ends lost 5 bases and 4 bases, in that order; junction bases with no gene match: 10. The germline gives CDR1 SEHNR, CDR2 FQNEAQ (reference sequence). The DNA of the CDR3 is TGTGCCAGCAGCAAAGGCGGACAGGGGATCTCAGATACGCAGTATTTT. Protein: CASSKGGQGISDTQYF.

This clonotype was seen repeatedly, ten times or more. This chain joins TRBV12-3 or TRBV12-4 and TRBJ2-7; perhaps TRBD1 as D (5 bases). This CDR3 is 13 amino acids long. V lost 3 bases to trimming and J lost 2 bases, with 8 bases between them. The CDR3 reads CASSFQGTYEQYF. CDR3 nucleotide sequence: TGTGCCAGCAGTTTTCAGGGTACCTACGAGCAGTACTTC.

Only a few counts were recorded for this clonotype. The chain is built from TRBV29-1 and TRBJ2-5, with TRBD2 matching over 12 bases. V lost 7 bases and J lost 4; bases outside the gene matches: 10. The germline gives CDR1 SQVTM, CDR2 ANQGSEA. The CDR3 loop spans 15 amino acids. CDR3 nucleotides: TGCAGCGCCGAGCCTAGCGGGAGGGGCGGAGAGACCCAGTACTTC. Its protein product is CSAEPSGRGGETQYF.

The chain uses TRBV6-2 or TRBV6-3 and TRBJ2-7; 9 nucleotides agree with TRBD2. V was pared by 6 bases and J by 3 bases, with 9 bases of the junction left unmatched. This CDR3 has 15 residues. Germline values: CDR1 MNHEY, CDR2 SVGEGT. CDR3 DNA: TGTGCCAGCAGGCAAACCGGGACTAGCATCTACGAGCAGTACTTC. Translating gives CASRQTGTSIYEQYF.

J is TRBJ2-7 and V is TRBV20-1, with D possibly TRBD2 on 6 matching bases. Trimming shortened V by 3 bases and J by 2 bases, and 14 bases separated the two germline ends. The germline CDR1 and CDR2 sequences are DFQATT and SNEGSKA (reference sequence). The CDR3 contains 14 residues. The CDR3 spells CSASGGRIPYEQYF. DNA of the CDR3: TGCAGTGCTAGTGGGGGGAGGATCCCCTACGAGCAGTACTTC.

This clonotype is a singleton in its sample. Here the CDR3 reads CASSSNPGQYNEQFF. DNA for the CDR3: TGTGCCAGCAGCTCCAACCCGGGACAGTACAATGAGCAGTTCTTC. The chain employs TRBV11-2 and TRBJ2-1, with 7 bases fitting TRBD1. This CDR3 spans 15 amino acids. The V gene's germline CDR1 is SGHAT and CDR2 FQNNGV. The trim removed 4 bases at V and 4 bases at J, leaving 7 bases unmatched.

V gene TRBV6-1 combines with J gene TRBJ2-7; D may correspond to TRBD1 or TRBD2 (5 bases each). V dropped 5 bases and J dropped 0 bases, with 14 bases sitting between them. Per germline, CDR1 MNHNS and CDR2 SASEGT. The CDR3 spans 15 residues. This chain's CDR3 is CASSPPGTYSYEQYF. The CDR3, as DNA: TGTGCCAGCAGTCCGCCAGGGACGTACTCCTACGAGCAGTACTTC.

The chain couples TRBV10-3 to TRBJ2-1; tentatively, D is TRBD1 or TRBD2 (5 bases each). The CDR3 spans 17 residues. Trimming took off 2 bases at V and 0 bases at J, with 14 bases between the two ends. Per germline, CDR1 ENHRY and CDR2 SYGVKD. CDR3: CAISEGLGASSYNEQFF. The CDR3 DNA follows: TGTGCCATCAGTGAGGGTCTCGGGGCCAGCTCCTACAATGAGCAGTTCTTC.

The V gene is TRBV3-1, the J gene TRBJ2-7, with 7 bases that match TRBD2. The CDR3 runs to 14 residues. Germline V gene data show CDR1 as LGHDT and CDR2 as YNNKEL (reference sequence). V lost 4 bases and J lost 2; bases outside the gene matches: 5. The CDR3 spells CASSPGTIPYEQYF. The CDR3, as DNA: TGTGCCAGCAGCCCCGGGACTATTCCCTACGAGCAGTACTTC.

This clonotype was detected a few times. The chain employs TRBV20-1 and TRBJ2-3; 10 bases fit TRBD2. Germline V gene lookup returns CDR1 DFQATT and CDR2 SNEGSKA (reference sequence). This CDR3 has 16 amino acids. After removal of 1 base from V and 3 bases from J, the junction contained 7 bases not matched to a gene. CDR3 nucleotides: TGCAGTGCTAGAGCTCTAGCGGGGGTCGGTACAGATACGCAGTATTTT. It encodes CSARALAGVGTDTQYF.

This clonotype showed up just a few times. The V and J genes are TRBV7-2 and TRBJ1-4, with D unclear. The germline CDR1 and CDR2 sequences are SGHTA and FQGNSA. V was pared by 4 bases and J by 8 bases, with 11 bases between. The CDR3 loop spans 13 amino acids. The CDR3: CASSSYTQEKLFF. CDR3 sequence (DNA): TGTGCCAGCAGCTCTTACACACAAGAAAAACTGTTTTTT.